This passage covers 23 T cell receptor beta chains from one sample sequenced in a study of neoadjuvant anti-PD-1 for oral cavity cancer. Libraries were prepared by immunoSEQ multiplex PCR; TCRdb keeps only in-frame clonotypes and omits some of them. The sample consists of about 23,000 clones, 26% of them appearing once. The time point is: after neoadjuvant nivolumab, at surgical resection. Material: tumor tissue, obtained after nivolumab (anti-PD-1) treatment. The receptor set was obtained from a person aged 35 to 85 with oral cavity squamous cell carcinoma.

Only one count was recorded for this clone. The chain employs TRBV5-4 and TRBJ1-1; D is unclear. The CDR3 is 13 amino acids. The germline V gene has CDR1 SGHNT and CDR2 YYREEE (reference sequence). Trimming took 5 bases from V and 5 from J, leaving 13 bases between them. CDR3 amino acids: CASRQERVTEAFF. In nucleotides, the CDR3 is TGTGCCAGCAGGCAAGAAAGGGTTACTGAAGCTTTCTTT.

Only a few counts were recorded for this clone. The chain joins TRBV5-4 to TRBJ1-4; 7 bases map to TRBD1. The length of the CDR3 is 15 residues. The V and J ends lost 5 bases and 8 bases, in that order; junction bases with no gene match: 12. Germline V gene lookup returns CDR1 SGHNT and CDR2 YYREEE (reference sequence). CDR3 sequence reads: CASSQGGEVGEKLFF. CDR3 nucleotides: TGTGCCAGCAGTCAGGGGGGGGAGGTTGGCGAAAAACTGTTTTTT.

The chain employs TRBV7-9 and TRBJ2-1, with 8 nucleotides matching TRBD2. The CDR3 covers 16 residues. Germline assignment: CDR1 SEHNR and CDR2 FQNEAQ (reference sequence). V dropped 6 bases and J dropped 0; count of bases not matched to a gene: 7. CDR3 residues: CASSPSGRSSYNEQFF. The CDR3 DNA follows: TGTGCCAGCAGTCCTAGCGGGCGTAGCTCCTACAATGAGCAGTTCTTC.

The table lists this clone with many counts. This chain's CDR3 is CASSLSGARNYGYTF. The CDR3 region has the DNA TGTGCCAGCAGCTTATCAGGGGCCCGGAACTATGGCTACACCTTC. J is TRBJ1-2 and V is TRBV7-9, with D possibly being TRBD1 (6 bases). The CDR3 contains 15 residues. V lost 2 bases and J lost 2, with 12 bases in between. Germline values: CDR1 SEHNR, CDR2 FQNEAQ (reference sequence).

In its sample, this clone was seen a few times. The rearrangement links TRBV7-2 to TRBJ1-6; the D gene is possibly TRBD1 (5 bases). Per the germline V gene, CDR1 is SGHTA and CDR2 is FQGNSA. CDR3 length: 17 residues. Trimming stripped 1 base from V and 4 bases from J, with 14 bases between. CDR3 sequence (DNA): TGTGCCAGCAGCTTAGTGGTGTTCCGGGGGTATAATTCACCCCTCCACTTT. Translated, it gives CASSLVVFRGYNSPLHF.

The chain links TRBV19 to TRBJ2-2; the match to TRBD1 covers 7 bases. This CDR3 spans 15 amino acids. J was trimmed by 1 base and V by 7 bases; bases with no gene match: 6. Germline CDR1 reads LNHDA; CDR2 reads SQIVND (reference sequence). The CDR3 here is CASTARQGNTGELFF. CDR3 bases: TGTGCCAGTACGGCGAGACAGGGGAACACCGGGGAGCTGTTTTTT.

This chain uses TRBV7-9 with TRBJ2-7; D possibly uses TRBD1 or TRBD2 (5 bases each). CDR1 and CDR2 (germline): SEHNR, FQNEAQ (reference sequence). The length of the CDR3 is 13 residues. Trimming shortened V by 4 bases and J by 1 base, and 8 bases separated the two germline ends. Here the CDR3 DNA reads TGTGCCAGCAGCTGGGACGTTTCCTACGAGCAGTACTTC. Translated: CASSWDVSYEQYF.

This chain uses TRBV11-3 with TRBJ2-2; no clear D gene. The CDR3 runs 15 residues. The germline V and J ends were trimmed by 2 bases and 3 bases, with 10 bases remaining between them. Germline V gene sequence: CDR1 SGHNT, CDR2 YENEEA. CDR3: CASSLTPMDTGELFF. CDR3 coding DNA: TGTGCCAGCAGCTTAACCCCAATGGACACCGGGGAGCTGTTTTTT.

This clone was counted only a few times. The chain links TRBV10-2 to TRBJ1-3; unclear D gene. Trimming left V 3 bases short and J 0 bases short, with 12 bases between. Per the germline V gene, CDR1 is WSHSY and CDR2 is SAAADI. CDR3 size: 16 residues. CDR3 loop: CASSENRLSSGNTIYF. CDR3 DNA sequence: TGCGCCAGCAGTGAAAATCGGTTGAGCTCTGGAAACACCATATATTTT.

The chain links TRBV5-1 to TRBJ1-2, with 9 bases fitting TRBD1. The trim removed 4 bases at V and 8 bases at J, leaving 9 bases unmatched. The germline CDR1 and CDR2 sequences are SGHRS and YFSETQ. This CDR3 region has 14 residues. The CDR3 is CASSRGQGGEGYTF. CDR3 nucleotide sequence: TGCGCCAGCAGCCGGGGACAGGGTGGGGAAGGCTACACCTTC.

The chain couples TRBV5-4 to TRBJ1-5, with D possibly being TRBD1 (6 bases). CDR1 and CDR2 (germline): SGHNT, YYREEE (reference sequence). This CDR3 spans 14 amino acids. Between the trimmed V and J ends, which lost 0 bases and 4 bases, there was a span of 8 bases. CDR3 bases: TGTGCCAGCAGCTTGGACAGGGCAAATCAGCCCCAGCATTTT. Translation gives CASSLDRANQPQHF.

J is TRBJ1-4 and V is TRBV6-6; the match to TRBD1 covers 7 bases. J was trimmed by 7 bases and V by 9 bases; bases with no gene match: 17. This CDR3 comprises 16 residues. Germline assignment: CDR1 MNHNY and CDR2 SVGAGI (reference sequence). CDR3 coding DNA: TGTGCCAGGAGTACAGGGGAGTCCCGATTCGGTGAAAAACTGTTTTTT. Protein product: CARSTGESRFGEKLFF.

This clone was seen ten or more times. The chain employs TRBV5-1 and TRBJ2-2, with D uncertain. V lost 4 bases and J lost 3, with 7 bases in between. Germline-derived CDR1 and CDR2 are SGHRS and YFSETQ. CDR3 size: 13 residues. Here the CDR3 reads CASSPGYTGELFF. CDR3 bases: TGCGCCAGCAGCCCCGGTTACACCGGGGAGCTGTTTTTT.

This clone was observed a few times. The chain employs TRBV4-2 and TRBJ1-5; D is ambiguous. Germline values: CDR1 LGHNA, CDR2 YNFKEQ. V shed 0 bases and J shed 3 bases, with 9 bases lying between them. This CDR3 spans 15 amino acids. CDR3 nucleotide sequence: TGTGCCAGCAGCCAAGATAGAGGCGTCAATCAGCCCCAGCATTTT. Its translation: CASSQDRGVNQPQHF.

Notes on this clone: At one end the junction does not follow the germline gene, possibly because of a read error. The V call is TRBV7-7, the J call TRBJ2-6; no firm D call. Germline V gene sequence: CDR1 SSHAT, CDR2 FNYEAQ (reference sequence). The CDR3 is 17 amino acids. The CDR3 sequence is CASSLEVPGTGANVLTF. The CDR3 DNA sequence: TGTGCTAGCAGCTTAGAGGTTCCGGGTACTGGGGCCAACGTCCTGACTTTC.

This clone has a count of ten or more. The DNA of the CDR3 is TGCGCCAGCAGCTACCCCCCGGGACAGGGCTATGGCTACACCTTC. Its translation is CASSYPPGQGYGYTF. The chain is built from TRBV5-1 and TRBJ1-2, with 9 bases identical to TRBD1. Germline trimming cut 3 bases from V and 4 bases from J; bases unmatched to any gene: 7. The CDR3 totals 15 residues. The germline gives CDR1 SGHRS, CDR2 YFSETQ.

CDR3 region: CASSAQGFGMNTEAFF. In DNA, the CDR3 is TGTGCCAGCAGCGCACAGGGTTTTGGGATGAACACTGAAGCTTTCTTT. The V gene is TRBV11-2, the J gene TRBJ1-1; D is perhaps TRBD1 (6 bases). V was shortened by 5 bases and J by 0 bases, with 16 bases between the two germline ends. This CDR3 is built from 16 residues. Germline values: CDR1 SGHAT, CDR2 FQNNGV. The whole variable domain, remainder taken from reference TRBV11-2 and TRBJ1-1, is EAGVAQSPRYKIIEKRQSVAFWCNPISGHATLYWYQQILGQGPKLLIQFQNNGVVDDSQLPKDRFSAERLKGVDSTLKIQPAKLEDSAVYLCASSAQGFGMNTEAFFGQGTRLTVV.

V and J are TRBV6-6 and TRBJ2-2; 9 bases are shared with TRBD1. Germline assignment: CDR1 MNHNY and CDR2 SVGAGI (reference sequence). The CDR3 totals 16 residues. With 2 bases clipped from V and 4 bases from J, the junction kept 5 bases outside the gene matches. Here the CDR3 reads CASSYPQGASTGELFF. The CDR3 DNA follows: TGTGCCAGCAGTTACCCACAGGGGGCGAGCACCGGGGAGCTGTTTTTT.

This clone was counted at least ten times. The chain joins TRBV13 to TRBJ2-1; D gene unclear. The germline gives CDR1 PRHDT, CDR2 FYEKMQ (reference sequence). There are 14 residues in the CDR3. V was pared by 6 bases and J by 0 bases, with 9 bases between. CDR3 region: CASSEMSSYNEQFF. The CDR3 bases are TGTGCCAGCAGTGAGATGAGCTCCTACAATGAGCAGTTCTTC.

The chain is built from TRBV18 and TRBJ2-7; D gene uncertain. The germline gives CDR1 KGHSH, CDR2 LQKENI. V was pared by 3 bases and J by 3 bases, with 12 bases between. This CDR3 contains 14 residues. CDR3 sequence: CASSPEDEYYEQYF. DNA of the CDR3: TGTGCCAGCTCACCTGAGGACGAGTACTACGAGCAGTACTTC.

Only a few counts were recorded for this clone. The chain carries TRBV5-4 and TRBJ1-1; TRBD1 matches at 10 bases. V was clipped by 0 bases and J by 1 base; unmatched bases: 6. CDR1 and CDR2 from the germline V gene are SGHNT and YYREEE (reference sequence). The length of the CDR3 is 17 residues. The CDR3: CASSLGGDRGRNTEAFF. Written as DNA, the CDR3 is TGTGCCAGCAGCTTGGGGGGGGACAGGGGCAGGAACACTGAAGCTTTCTTT.

This chain uses TRBV7-2 with TRBJ2-7; 9 bases align to TRBD1. Germline-derived CDR1 and CDR2 are SGHTA and FQGNSA. The CDR3 contains 14 residues. The V gene end was trimmed by 5 bases and the J gene end by 4 bases; junction bases not matched to a gene: 6. The CDR3, as DNA: TGTGCCAGCAGCGGAGGGACAGGGATATACGAGCAGTACTTC. Protein: CASSGGTGIYEQYF.

Sample share makes this clone medium-sized. CDR3 coding DNA: TGCGCCAGCAGCTCCGGGACAGTCATTAACTATGGCTACACCTTC. Its protein product is CASSSGTVINYGYTF. The rearrangement uses TRBV4-1 and TRBJ1-2, with 7 bases that match TRBD1. The CDR3 has 15 residues. Trimming removed 5 bases from V and 1 base from J; junction bases left unmatched: 7. Germline V CDR1 and CDR2: MGHRA, YSYEKL.